Listed here are 5 T cell receptor beta chains from one sample, sequenced in a study of T cells after yellow fever vaccination. From the 5' RACE reads, TCRdb called clonotypes with MiXCR, one entry per CDR3 protein. The sample lists approximately 550,000 distinct CDR3 sequences, roughly a fifth seen once, with approximately 14% in the top ten. The sample consisted of PBMCs, taken 15 days after the yellow fever booster vaccination. All receptors derive from a young man who received the YFV17D yellow fever vaccine.

This clonotype has a handful of counts. The chain has TRBV12-3 or TRBV12-4 and TRBJ2-2; the D gene is possibly TRBD1 (5 bases). The CDR3 spans 13 residues. Trimming took 8 bases from V and 3 from J, leaving 10 bases between them. CDR3: CASDSFHTGELFF. The CDR3, as DNA: TGTGCCAGCGACAGTTTTCACACCGGGGAGCTGTTTTTT.

A few counts support this clonotype. The chain joins TRBV4-3 to TRBJ2-2; 9 bases are a match to TRBD2. Trimming cost V 1 base and J 6 bases; bases outside gene matches: 9. The CDR3 is made up of 17 amino acids. From germline, CDR1 is LGHNA and CDR2 YSLEER. The CDR3 spells CASSQVGSGRWAGELFF. CDR3 in DNA: TGCGCCAGCAGCCAAGTTGGTAGCGGGAGATGGGCCGGGGAGCTGTTTTTT.

This clonotype has only a few counts. The chain joins TRBV7-9 to TRBJ1-1; D call uncertain. Germline assignment: CDR1 SEHNR and CDR2 FQNEAQ (reference sequence). The CDR3 length is 12 residues. Trimming stripped 7 bases from V and 2 bases from J, with 8 bases between. CDR3 DNA sequence: TGTGCCAGCATCACAGATAACACTGAAGCTTTCTTT. Translation: CASITDNTEAFF. Full variable domain (outside the CDR3, taken from reference TRBV7-9 and TRBJ1-1): DTGVSQNPRHKITKRGQNVTFRCDPISEHNRLYWYRQTLGQGPEFLTYFQNEAQLEKSRLLSDRFSAERPKGSFSTLEIQRTEQGDSAMYLCASITDNTEAFFGQGTRLTVV.

This clonotype was counted only a few times. The J gene is TRBJ1-1, the V gene TRBV6-5, with 7 bases aligning to TRBD1. Germline CDR1 MNHEY, CDR2 SVGAGI. The CDR3 consists of 17 residues. The trim removed 2 bases at V and 4 bases at J, leaving 13 bases unmatched. The CDR3 coding sequence is TGTGCCAGCAGTTACCTTCTTTTTGGGAACAGGGGCACTGAAGCTTTCTTT. It translates to CASSYLLFGNRGTEAFF.

This clonotype was seen only a few times. The rearrangement joins TRBV7-2 to TRBJ2-3, with D maybe TRBD2 (6 bases). Germline V lookup: CDR1 SGHTA, CDR2 FQGNSA. The CDR3 consists of 13 residues. The V end lost 6 bases, the J end lost 10 bases, and 17 bases lay between the germline ends. The CDR3 spells CASSPEGGVPQYF. The CDR3 DNA reads as TGTGCCAGCAGTCCAGAGGGCGGGGTGCCGCAGTATTTT. Using reference TRBV7-2 and TRBJ2-3 for the parts outside the CDR3, the full variable domain is GAGVSQSPSNKVTEKGKDVELRCDPISGHTALYWYRQSLGQGLEFLIYFQGNSAPDKSGLPSDRFSAERTGGSVSTLTIQRTQQEDSAVYLCASSPEGGVPQYFGPGTRLTVL.